The TCR beta chain under discussion was sequenced for a study of blood T cell repertoires in COVID-19. Overall study: Samples representing acute and convalescent COVID-19 were sourced from the United States, Italy and Spain. Nucleic acid was either cDNA or gDNA, and it came from T cells, B-cell-depleted T cells, or PBMCs.

Germline CDR1 LNHDA, CDR2 SQIVND (reference sequence). J lost 6 bases, V lost 0 bases, and 8 bases had no gene match. The CDR3 sequence is 16 residues long. Per the original methods: By means of reference gene primer amplification, nucleated cell counts were estimated. The repertoire was sequenced with immunoSEQ multiplex PCR; TCRdb's copy has only in-frame clones and lacks some. V and J calls and clone size are copied from that table; D and trimming were computed from the DNA. The sample includes 100,000 to 150,000 clones, roughly 90% of them seen just once. Source material: peripheral blood. The clonotype originates from a man in his fifties or sixties with acute or convalescent COVID-19. J is TRBJ2-3 and V is TRBV19, with 8 bases fitting TRBD2. The CDR3 here is CASSIDPTSVIDTQYF. The DNA of the CDR3 is TGTGCCAGTAGTATAGACCCGACTAGCGTTATCGATACGCAGTATTTT. Complete variable domain (other parts from reference TRBV19 and TRBJ2-3): DGGITQSPKYLFRKEGQNVTLSCEQNLNHDAMYWYRQDPGQGLRLIYYSQIVNDFQKGDIAEGYSVSREKKESFPLTVTSAQKNPTAFYLCASSIDPTSVIDTQYFGPGTRLTVL.